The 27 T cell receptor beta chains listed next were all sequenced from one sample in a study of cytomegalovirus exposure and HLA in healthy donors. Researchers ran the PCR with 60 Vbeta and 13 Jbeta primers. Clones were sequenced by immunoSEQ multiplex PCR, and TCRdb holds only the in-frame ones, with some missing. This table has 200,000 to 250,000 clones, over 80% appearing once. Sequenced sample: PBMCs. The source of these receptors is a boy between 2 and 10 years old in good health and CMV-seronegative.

CDR3 nucleotide sequence: TGTGCCAGCCACGGACTAGCGGGAGGTCCCTACGAGCAGTACTTC. It encodes CASHGLAGGPYEQYF. The chain has TRBV27 and TRBJ2-7; 14 positions match TRBD2. The CDR3 is made up of 15 amino acids. V trimming: 8 bases; J trimming: 2 bases; junction bases outside the gene matches: 5. Germline V gene data show CDR1 as MNHEY and CDR2 as SMNVEV (reference sequence).

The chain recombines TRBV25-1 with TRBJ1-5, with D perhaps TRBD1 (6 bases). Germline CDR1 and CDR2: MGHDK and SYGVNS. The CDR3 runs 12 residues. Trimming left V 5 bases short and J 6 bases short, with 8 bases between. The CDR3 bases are TGTGCCAGCAGTCTAGGGGGTCAGCCCCAGCATTTT. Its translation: CASSLGGQPQHF.

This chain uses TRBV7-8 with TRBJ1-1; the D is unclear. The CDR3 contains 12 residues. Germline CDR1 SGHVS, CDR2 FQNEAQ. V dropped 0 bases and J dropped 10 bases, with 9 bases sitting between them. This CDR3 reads CASSLAMGGAFF. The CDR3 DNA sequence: TGTGCCAGCAGCTTAGCCATGGGAGGAGCTTTCTTT.

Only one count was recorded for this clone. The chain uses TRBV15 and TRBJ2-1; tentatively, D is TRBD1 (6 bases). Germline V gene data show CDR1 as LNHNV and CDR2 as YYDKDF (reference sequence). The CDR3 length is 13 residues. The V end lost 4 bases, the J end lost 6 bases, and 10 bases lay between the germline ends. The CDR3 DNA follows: TGTGCCACCAGCACGTCCAGGGGCAATGAGCAGTTCTTC. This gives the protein CATSTSRGNEQFF.

This CDR3 is CSVEGTGWDQQYF. DNA of the CDR3: TGCAGCGTTGAAGGGACAGGGTGGGACCAGCAGTACTTC. The V and J genes are TRBV29-1 and TRBJ2-7, with TRBD1 matching 8 bases. The CDR3 covers 13 residues. Trimming cost V 1 base and J 8 bases; bases outside gene matches: 7. The V gene's germline CDR1 is SQVTM and CDR2 ANQGSEA.

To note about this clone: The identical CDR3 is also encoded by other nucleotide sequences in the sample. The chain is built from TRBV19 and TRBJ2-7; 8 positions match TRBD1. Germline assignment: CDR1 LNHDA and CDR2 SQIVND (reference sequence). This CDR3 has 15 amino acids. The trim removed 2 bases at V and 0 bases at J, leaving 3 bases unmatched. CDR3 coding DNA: TGTGCCAGTAGTATATCAGGGGGCCCCTCCTACGAGCAGTACTTC. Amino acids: CASSISGGPSYEQYF.

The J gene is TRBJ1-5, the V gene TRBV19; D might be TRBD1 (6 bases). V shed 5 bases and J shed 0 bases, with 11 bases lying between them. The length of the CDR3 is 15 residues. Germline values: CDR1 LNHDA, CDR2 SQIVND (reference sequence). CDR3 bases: TGTGCCAGTAGTTCCGGGACACTTAGCAATCAGCCCCAGCATTTT. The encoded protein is CASSSGTLSNQPQHF.

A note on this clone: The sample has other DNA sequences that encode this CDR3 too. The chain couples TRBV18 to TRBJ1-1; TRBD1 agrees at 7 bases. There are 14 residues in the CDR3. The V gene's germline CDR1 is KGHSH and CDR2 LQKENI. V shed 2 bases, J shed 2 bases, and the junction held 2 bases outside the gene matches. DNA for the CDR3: TGTGCCAGCTCACCAGGACAGGCAAACACTGAAGCTTTCTTT. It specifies CASSPGQANTEAFF.

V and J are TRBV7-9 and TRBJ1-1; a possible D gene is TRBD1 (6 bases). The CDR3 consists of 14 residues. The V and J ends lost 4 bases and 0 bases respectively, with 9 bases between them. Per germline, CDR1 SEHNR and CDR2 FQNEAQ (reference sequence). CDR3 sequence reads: CASSSQGMNTEAFF. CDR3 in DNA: TGTGCCAGCAGCTCCCAGGGGATGAACACTGAAGCTTTCTTT. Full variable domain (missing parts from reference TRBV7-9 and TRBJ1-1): DTGVSQNPRHKITKRGQNVTFRCDPISEHNRLYWYRQTLGQGPEFLTYFQNEAQLEKSRLLSDRFSAERPKGSFSTLEIQRTEQGDSAMYLCASSSQGMNTEAFFGQGTRLTVV.

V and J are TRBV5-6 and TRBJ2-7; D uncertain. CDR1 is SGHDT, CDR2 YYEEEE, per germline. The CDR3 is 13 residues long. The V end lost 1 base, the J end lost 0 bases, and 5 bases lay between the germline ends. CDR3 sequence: CASSLIHSYEQYF. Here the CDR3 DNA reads TGTGCCAGCAGCTTGATCCACTCCTACGAGCAGTACTTC.

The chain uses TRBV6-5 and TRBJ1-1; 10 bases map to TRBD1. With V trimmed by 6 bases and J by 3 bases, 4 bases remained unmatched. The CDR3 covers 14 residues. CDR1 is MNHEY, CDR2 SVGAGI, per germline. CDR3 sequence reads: CASRLGTGDTEAFF. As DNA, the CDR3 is TGTGCCAGCAGGCTGGGGACAGGGGACACTGAAGCTTTCTTT.

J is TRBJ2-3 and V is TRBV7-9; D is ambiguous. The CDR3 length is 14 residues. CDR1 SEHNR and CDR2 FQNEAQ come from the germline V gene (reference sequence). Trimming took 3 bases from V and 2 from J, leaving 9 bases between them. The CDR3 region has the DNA TGTGCCAGCAGCTTGGTACAGCTCACAGATACGCAGTATTTT. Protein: CASSLVQLTDTQYF.

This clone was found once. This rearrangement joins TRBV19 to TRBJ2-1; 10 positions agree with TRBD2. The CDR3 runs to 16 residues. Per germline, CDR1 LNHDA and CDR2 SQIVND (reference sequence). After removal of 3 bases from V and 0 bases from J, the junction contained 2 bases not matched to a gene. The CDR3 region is CASSMASGSSYNEQFF. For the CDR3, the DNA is TGTGCCAGTAGTATGGCTAGCGGGAGCTCCTACAATGAGCAGTTCTTC.

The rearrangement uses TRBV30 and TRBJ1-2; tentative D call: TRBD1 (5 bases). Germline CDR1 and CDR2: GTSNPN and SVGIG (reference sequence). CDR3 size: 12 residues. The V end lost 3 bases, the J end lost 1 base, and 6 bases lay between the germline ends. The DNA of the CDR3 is TGTGCCTGGAGCCAGGGTAACTATGGCTACACCTTC. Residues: CAWSQGNYGYTF.

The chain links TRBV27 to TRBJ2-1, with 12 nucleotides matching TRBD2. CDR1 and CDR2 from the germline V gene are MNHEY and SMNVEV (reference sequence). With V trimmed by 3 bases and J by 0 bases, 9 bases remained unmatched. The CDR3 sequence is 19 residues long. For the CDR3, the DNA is TGTGCCAGCAGTTTGCTAGCGGGAGGGCCGGTTAACTCCTACAATGAGCAGTTCTTC. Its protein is CASSLLAGGPVNSYNEQFF.

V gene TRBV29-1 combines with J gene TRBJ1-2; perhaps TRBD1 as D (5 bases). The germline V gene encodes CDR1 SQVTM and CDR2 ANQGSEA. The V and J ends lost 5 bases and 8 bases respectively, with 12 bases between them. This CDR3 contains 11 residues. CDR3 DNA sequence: TGCAGCGTTTCTGACAGAGGCGGCTACACCTTC. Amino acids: CSVSDRGGYTF.

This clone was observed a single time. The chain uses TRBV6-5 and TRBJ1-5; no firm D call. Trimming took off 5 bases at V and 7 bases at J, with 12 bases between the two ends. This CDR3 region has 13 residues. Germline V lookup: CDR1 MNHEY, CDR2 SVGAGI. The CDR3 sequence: CASSPAGGQPQHF. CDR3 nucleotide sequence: TGTGCCAGCAGTCCAGCGGGTGGGCAGCCCCAGCATTTT.

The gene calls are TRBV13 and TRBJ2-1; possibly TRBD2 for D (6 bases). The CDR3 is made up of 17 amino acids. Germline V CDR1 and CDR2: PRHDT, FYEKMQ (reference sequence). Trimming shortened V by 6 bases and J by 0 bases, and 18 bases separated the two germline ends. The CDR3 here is CASREGTGPVSYNEQFF. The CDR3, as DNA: TGTGCCAGCAGGGAGGGGACGGGGCCCGTCTCCTACAATGAGCAGTTCTTC.

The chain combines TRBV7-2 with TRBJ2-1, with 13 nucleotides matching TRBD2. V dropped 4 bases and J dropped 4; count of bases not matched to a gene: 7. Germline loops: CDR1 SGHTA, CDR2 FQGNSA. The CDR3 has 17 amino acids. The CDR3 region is CASSSLWTSGSYNEQFF. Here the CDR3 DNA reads TGTGCCAGCAGCTCCCTTTGGACTAGCGGGAGTTACAATGAGCAGTTCTTC.

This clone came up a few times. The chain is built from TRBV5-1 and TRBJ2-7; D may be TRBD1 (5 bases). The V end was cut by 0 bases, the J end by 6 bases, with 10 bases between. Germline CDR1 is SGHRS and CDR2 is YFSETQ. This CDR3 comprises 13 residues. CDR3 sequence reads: CASSLEAGREQYF. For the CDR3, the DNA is TGCGCCAGCAGCTTGGAGGCAGGGCGCGAGCAGTACTTC. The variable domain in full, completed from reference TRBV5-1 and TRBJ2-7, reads KAGVTQTPRYLIKTRGQQVTLSCSPISGHRSVSWYQQTPGQGLQFLFEYFSETQRNKGNFPGRFSGRQFSNSRSEMNVSTLELGDSALYLCASSLEAGREQYFGPGTRLTVT.

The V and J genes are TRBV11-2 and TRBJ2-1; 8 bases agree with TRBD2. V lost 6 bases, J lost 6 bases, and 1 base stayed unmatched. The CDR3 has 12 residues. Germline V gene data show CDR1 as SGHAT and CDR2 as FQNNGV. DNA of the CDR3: TGTGCCAGCAGGGGACTAGGCAATGAGCAGTTCTTC. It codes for CASRGLGNEQFF.

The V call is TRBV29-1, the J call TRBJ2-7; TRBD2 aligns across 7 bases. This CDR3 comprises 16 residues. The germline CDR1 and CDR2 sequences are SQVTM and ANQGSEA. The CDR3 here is CTCRGRQTSRYYEQYF. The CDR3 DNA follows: TGCACCTGTCGGGGACGCCAGACTAGCCGTTACTACGAGCAGTACTTC.

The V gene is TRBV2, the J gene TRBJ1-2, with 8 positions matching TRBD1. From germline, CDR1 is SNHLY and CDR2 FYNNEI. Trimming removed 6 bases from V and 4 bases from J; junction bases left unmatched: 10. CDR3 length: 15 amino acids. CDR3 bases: TGTGCCAGCAGACTCGACGACAGGGGAGGCTATGGCTACACCTTC. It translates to CASRLDDRGGYGYTF.

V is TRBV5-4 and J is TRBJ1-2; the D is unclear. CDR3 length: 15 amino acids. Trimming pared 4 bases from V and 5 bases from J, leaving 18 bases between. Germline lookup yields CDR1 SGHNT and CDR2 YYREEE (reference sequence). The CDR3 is CASSVYTQEEYGYTF. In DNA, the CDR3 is TGTGCCAGCAGCGTATATACCCAGGAGGAATATGGCTACACCTTC.

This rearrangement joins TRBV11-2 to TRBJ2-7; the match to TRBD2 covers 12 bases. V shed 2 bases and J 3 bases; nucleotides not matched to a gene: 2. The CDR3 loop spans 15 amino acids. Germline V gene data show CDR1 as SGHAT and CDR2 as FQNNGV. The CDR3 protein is CASSLRTSGVYEQYF. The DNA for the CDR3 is TGTGCCAGCAGCTTAAGGACTAGCGGGGTCTACGAGCAGTACTTC.

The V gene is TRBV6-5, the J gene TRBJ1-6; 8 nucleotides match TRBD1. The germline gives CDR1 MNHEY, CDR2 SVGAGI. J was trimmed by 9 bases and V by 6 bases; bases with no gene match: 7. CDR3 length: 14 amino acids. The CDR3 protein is CASSPTGVGSPLHF. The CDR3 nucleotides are TGTGCCAGCAGCCCGACAGGGGTCGGTTCACCCCTCCACTTT.

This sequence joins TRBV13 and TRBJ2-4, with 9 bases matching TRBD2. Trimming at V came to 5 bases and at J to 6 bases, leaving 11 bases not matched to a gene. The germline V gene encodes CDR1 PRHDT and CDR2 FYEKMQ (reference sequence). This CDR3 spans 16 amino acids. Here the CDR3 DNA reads TGTGCCAGCAGCCCGCCTAGGCGGGAGGGCACAAACATTCAGTACTTC. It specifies CASSPPRREGTNIQYF.